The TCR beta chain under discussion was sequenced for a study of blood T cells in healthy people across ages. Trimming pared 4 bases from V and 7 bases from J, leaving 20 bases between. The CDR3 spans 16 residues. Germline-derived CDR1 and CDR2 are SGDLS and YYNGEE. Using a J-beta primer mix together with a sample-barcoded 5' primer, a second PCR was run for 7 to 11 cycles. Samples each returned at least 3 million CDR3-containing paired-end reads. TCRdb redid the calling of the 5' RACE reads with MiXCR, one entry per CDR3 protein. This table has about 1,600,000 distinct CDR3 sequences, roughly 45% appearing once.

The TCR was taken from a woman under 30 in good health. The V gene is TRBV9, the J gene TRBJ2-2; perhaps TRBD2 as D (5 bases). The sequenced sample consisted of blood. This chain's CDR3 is CASSLLDSLRGGELFF. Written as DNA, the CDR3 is TGTGCCAGCAGCCTTCTGGACTCGCTCCGGGGCGGGGAGCTGTTTTTT.